This entry concerns a single TCR beta chain. Between the trimmed V and J ends, which lost 5 bases and 0 bases, there was a span of 14 bases. CDR3 size: 16 residues. CDR1 MNHEY and CDR2 SMNVEV come from the germline V gene (reference sequence). Libraries were prepared by immunoSEQ multiplex PCR; TCRdb keeps only in-frame clonotypes and omits some of them. The table has a few hundred thousand clones, 70% to 90% seen once. These data belong to a study of blood T cell repertoires in COVID-19. Study details: T cells, B-cell-depleted T cells, or PBMCs supplied cDNA or gDNA.

Sequenced material: peripheral blood. V and J are TRBV27 and TRBJ2-1; perhaps TRBD1 as D (6 bases). This clonotype originated in a man aged 50 to 59 who had recovered from COVID-19. The CDR3 is CASSDRITSSYNEQFF. Written as DNA, the CDR3 is TGTGCCAGCAGTGACAGGATTACTAGCTCCTACAATGAGCAGTTCTTC.